This T cell receptor (beta chain) was obtained from a study of spatial heterogeneity in lung cancer. Broader study findings: Counts of expanded intratumoral alpha and beta TCRs tracked tumor mutation counts.

The sample's time point: sample taken at primary tumor resection. The donor group consisted of some 70 patients who had untreated, early-stage non-small cell lung cancer. No cell sorting; template was whole RNA from tumor, lung tissue or PBMC. One entry per CDR3 protein results from TCRdb running MiXCR on the 5' RACE reads. The sample has 17,000 or so distinct CDR3 sequences, around 6.2% seen once. This clonotype was seen ten or more times. Its matching antigen is unknown. This beta chain is off target for a library built for alpha chains, so its abundance means little. The specimen comprised lung tumor tissue, sampled at surgery. This receptor was obtained from a male donor with early-stage non-small cell lung cancer.

The CDR3 DNA is TGTGCCAGCAGCACGACAGGGGATACGCAGTATTTT. Protein sequence: CASSTTGDTQYF. V is TRBV7-8 and J is TRBJ2-3; 7 positions match TRBD1. Germline CDR1 reads SGHVS; CDR2 reads FQNEAQ. After removal of 5 bases from V and 6 bases from J, the junction contained 2 bases not matched to a gene. The CDR3 is made up of 12 amino acids. Using reference TRBV7-8 and TRBJ2-3 for the parts outside the CDR3, the full variable domain is GAGVSQSPRYKVAKRGQDVALRCDPISGHVSLFWYQQALGQGPEFLTYFQNEAQLDKSGLPSDRFFAERPEGSVSTLKIQRTQQEDSAVYLCASSTTGDTQYFGPGTRLTVL.